Following are 11 T cell receptor beta chains from one sample sequenced in a study of blood T cells in healthy people across ages. Next came a second PCR, run for roughly 6 to 11 cycles, which used a sample-barcoded 5' primer along with a J-beta primer mix. TCRdb itself ran the 5' RACE reads through MiXCR, one entry per CDR3 protein. The sample shows hundreds of thousands of distinct CDR3 sequences, more than 40% of them seen only once. What was sequenced was blood. These receptor sequences come from a man aged 55 to 70 in good health.

The chain employs TRBV7-9 and TRBJ2-2; 8 positions agree with TRBD1. With 4 bases clipped from V and 5 bases from J, the junction kept 9 bases outside the gene matches. Germline CDR1 SEHNR, CDR2 FQNEAQ (reference sequence). The CDR3 sequence is 16 residues long. CDR3 sequence reads: CASSSPQGAETGELFF. The CDR3 DNA reads TGTGCCAGCAGCTCCCCCCAGGGGGCCGAAACCGGGGAGCTGTTTTTT.

The rearrangement links TRBV7-2 to TRBJ2-5; no definite D call. The germline gives CDR1 SGHTA, CDR2 FQGNSA. This CDR3 contains 14 residues. The ends were cut back, 2 bases at V and 4 bases at J, with 11 bases in the middle. The CDR3 loop reads CASSLLMGLETQYF. Written as DNA, the CDR3 is TGTGCCAGCAGCTTACTCATGGGGTTAGAGACCCAGTACTTC.

V is TRBV7-2 and J is TRBJ1-2; 9 nucleotides line up with TRBD1. CDR3 length: 18 amino acids. The germline V gene encodes CDR1 SGHTA and CDR2 FQGNSA. V was pared by 5 bases and J by 8 bases, with 21 bases of the junction left unmatched. The CDR3 reads CASSLGTGRVRMSGGYTF. CDR3 bases: TGTGCCAGCAGCCTCGGGACAGGGCGGGTTAGGATGTCTGGGGGCTACACCTTC.

This clonotype came up a few times. The chain employs TRBV12-3 or TRBV12-4 and TRBJ2-5, with 9 nucleotides matching TRBD2. The V gene end was trimmed by 3 bases and the J gene end by 11 bases; junction bases not matched to a gene: 10. The CDR3 has 14 amino acids. The CDR3 DNA is TGTGCCAGCAGTTTGTTGGGACTAGCAAGAGAGCAGTACTTC. It yields the protein CASSLLGLAREQYF.

This clonotype was observed a single time. The chain recombines TRBV30 with TRBJ2-3, with D perhaps TRBD1 (6 bases). The CDR3 is 14 amino acids. V was clipped by 0 bases and J by 4 bases, with 11 bases between them. Germline CDR1 and CDR2: GTSNPN and SVGIG (reference sequence). The CDR3 nucleotides are TGTGCCTGGAGTGTTAGGGGGTGGGCAGATACGCAGTATTTT. It encodes CAWSVRGWADTQYF.

This sequence joins TRBV4-2 and TRBJ2-5; D is perhaps TRBD2 (7 bases). The V and J ends lost 0 bases and 4 bases respectively, with 12 bases between them. This CDR3 comprises 15 residues. Germline lookup yields CDR1 LGHNA and CDR2 YNFKEQ. This CDR3 reads CASSQDTRGGETQYF. DNA for the CDR3: TGTGCCAGCAGCCAAGATACAAGGGGGGGAGAGACCCAGTACTTC.

This chain connects TRBV12-3 or TRBV12-4 to TRBJ2-1; D may be TRBD2 (5 bases). This CDR3 is 17 amino acids long. V was trimmed by 2 bases and J by 7 bases, leaving 21 bases between them. In DNA form, the CDR3 reads TGTGCCAGCAGTTTAAGAGCTTTGGCTCGCACGGGAAATGAGCAGTTCTTC. This codes for CASSLRALARTGNEQFF.

CDR3 in amino acids: CSASNPSGASYEQYF. CDR3 bases: TGCAGTGCTAGTAACCCTAGCGGGGCCTCCTACGAGCAGTACTTC. This chain uses TRBV20-1 with TRBJ2-7; 9 bases line up with TRBD2. Losses at the gene ends were 3 bases for V and 0 bases for J; bases not matched to a gene: 6. Germline values: CDR1 DFQATT, CDR2 SNEGSKA (reference sequence). This CDR3 region has 15 residues.

CDR3 coding DNA: TGCGCCAGTGAAACGGGACTAGCGGGGACGAACACCGGGGAGCTGTTTTTT. Protein: CASETGLAGTNTGELFF. The chain has TRBV5-1 and TRBJ2-2; 13 bases are a match to TRBD2. Germline-derived CDR1 and CDR2 are SGHRS and YFSETQ. Unmatched junction bases numbered 7, after V lost 8 bases and J lost 0 bases. CDR3 length: 17 residues.

The chain has TRBV9 and TRBJ2-7; TRBD2 matches 10 bases. This CDR3 is built from 15 residues. The trim removed 4 bases at V and 3 bases at J, leaving 7 bases unmatched. Germline V CDR1 and CDR2: SGDLS, YYNGEE. The CDR3 protein is CASSPPGLANYEQYF. CDR3 coding DNA: TGTGCCAGCAGCCCGCCGGGACTAGCGAACTACGAGCAGTACTTC.

This clonotype was found a few times. The chain employs TRBV28 and TRBJ2-5, with D perhaps matching TRBD2 (6 bases). V was shortened by 7 bases and J by 5 bases, with 14 bases between the two germline ends. The germline gives CDR1 MDHEN, CDR2 SYDVKM. CDR3 length: 13 residues. In DNA, the CDR3 is TGTGCCAGCACCAGCCGGGGGAGGGAGACCCAGTACTTC. Translating it yields CASTSRGRETQYF.